Below are 14 T cell receptor beta chains sequenced from a single sample in a study of cytomegalovirus exposure and HLA in healthy donors. PCR used 60 Vbeta primers and 13 Jbeta primers. TCRdb's copy holds only in-frame clones and misses some; the assay was immunoSEQ multiplex PCR. The table has some 180,000 clones, 82% seen once. Input material: PBMCs. The origin of the receptors is a man aged 40-50 years in good health and CMV-seronegative.

This rearrangement joins TRBV28 to TRBJ1-3; D is possibly TRBD1 (6 bases). V gave up 2 bases and J gave up 4 bases, with 12 bases separating them. The CDR3 has 15 residues. The germline gives CDR1 MDHEN, CDR2 SYDVKM. DNA for the CDR3: TGTGCCAGCAGTTTACCCCAGGGGTCCGGAAACACCATATATTTT. It translates to CASSLPQGSGNTIYF.

The chain couples TRBV2 to TRBJ1-2, with D tentatively TRBD1 (6 bases). The V end lost 9 bases, the J end lost 7 bases, and 18 bases lay between the germline ends. Germline-derived CDR1 and CDR2 are SNHLY and FYNNEI. The CDR3 consists of 13 residues. CDR3 sequence (DNA): TGTGCCAGTGGGTCTGCGGGGGGCCGTGGCTACACCTTC. This translates into CASGSAGGRGYTF.

Turning to this clone: This specimen includes other DNA sequences encoding the same CDR3. This rearrangement joins TRBV28 to TRBJ2-7, with 10 bases identical to TRBD1. The V and J ends lost 5 bases and 2 bases, in that order; junction bases with no gene match: 6. The germline CDR1 and CDR2 sequences are MDHEN and SYDVKM. The CDR3 extends over 15 amino acids. Here the CDR3 DNA reads TGTGCCAGCAGTCTATCGGGACAGGGGACCTACGAGCAGTACTTC. Encoded protein: CASSLSGQGTYEQYF.

This rearrangement joins TRBV7-2 to TRBJ2-7, with D possibly being TRBD1 (5 bases). The ends were cut back, 1 base at V and 1 base at J, with 8 bases in the middle. The CDR3 totals 14 residues. CDR1 and CDR2 from the germline V gene are SGHTA and FQGNSA. In nucleotides, the CDR3 is TGTGCCAGCAGCTTAGATCAGGGTTCCTACGAGCAGTACTTC. Translated, it gives CASSLDQGSYEQYF.

The genes are TRBV28 and TRBJ1-5, with D uncertain. Germline assignment: CDR1 MDHEN and CDR2 SYDVKM. This CDR3 has 13 residues. The germline V and J ends were trimmed by 3 bases and 7 bases, with 10 bases remaining between them. CDR3 sequence (DNA): TGTGCCAGCAGTTTTTTGGTCCTACAGCCCCAGCATTTT. This codes for CASSFLVLQPQHF.

A single count supports this clone. This chain links TRBV30 with TRBJ2-1, with 8 bases matching TRBD2. Germline V lookup: CDR1 GTSNPN, CDR2 SVGIG (reference sequence). The CDR3 loop spans 13 amino acids. With V trimmed by 4 bases and J by 2 bases, 1 base remained unmatched. CDR3 region: CAWKAGAYNEQFF. For the CDR3, the DNA is TGTGCCTGGAAAGCGGGGGCCTACAATGAGCAGTTCTTC.

This clone has just one count. The same CDR3 also results from other DNA sequences found in this sample. The rearrangement joins TRBV18 to TRBJ1-5, with TRBD1 matching over 8 bases. The germline V gene has CDR1 KGHSH and CDR2 LQKENI. J lost 5 bases, V lost 3 bases, and 0 bases had no gene match. The CDR3 is made up of 13 amino acids. CDR3 protein: CASSPDRDQPQHF. The DNA for the CDR3 is TGTGCCAGCTCACCGGACAGGGATCAGCCCCAGCATTTT.

This rearrangement joins TRBV5-1 to TRBJ2-7; 8 bases agree with TRBD1. Trimming took 3 bases from V and 3 from J; bases not matched to a gene: 5. The CDR3 covers 14 residues. Germline V gives CDR1 SGHRS, CDR2 YFSETQ. CDR3 sequence (DNA): TGCGCCAGCAGCTCCTCCGGGACAGGCTACGAGCAGTACTTC. Translated, it gives CASSSSGTGYEQYF.

This clone was counted only a few times. The V call is TRBV15, the J call TRBJ2-2, with 16 nucleotides matching TRBD2. Germline CDR1 reads LNHNV; CDR2 reads YYDKDF (reference sequence). CDR3 length equals 22 residues. V dropped 0 bases and J dropped 8; count of bases not matched to a gene: 18. In nucleotides, the CDR3 is TGTGCCACCAGCAGAGAACGTACTGCTTCGGGACTAGCGGGGGGGGCGTCTGGGGAGCTGTTTTTT. Protein: CATSRERTASGLAGGASGELFF.

The V gene is TRBV15, the J gene TRBJ2-5; TRBD1 matches at 10 bases. Germline CDR1 reads LNHNV; CDR2 reads YYDKDF (reference sequence). The CDR3 is 16 residues long. V trimming: 3 bases; J trimming: 3 bases; junction bases outside the gene matches: 7. Here the CDR3 reads CATSSLGTGDKETQYF. CDR3 nucleotide sequence: TGTGCCACCAGCAGCCTAGGGACAGGGGATAAAGAGACCCAGTACTTC.

CDR3 nucleotide sequence: TGTGCCAGCAGCTTAGGACAGGGGGTCCCCGGGGAGCTGTTTTTT. Protein sequence: CASSLGQGVPGELFF. The chain links TRBV7-2 to TRBJ2-2; 9 nucleotides line up with TRBD1. Trimming cost V 1 base and J 6 bases; bases outside gene matches: 3. The CDR3 is 15 amino acids. In germline, CDR1 is SGHTA, CDR2 FQGNSA.

The rearrangement joins TRBV7-9 to TRBJ1-1; 8 bases agree with TRBD1. The germline gives CDR1 SEHNR, CDR2 FQNEAQ (reference sequence). V was pared by 5 bases and J by 9 bases, with 8 bases of the junction left unmatched. This CDR3 spans 13 amino acids. The CDR3 DNA follows: TGTGCCAGCAGCACCCTTGACAGGGGACAAGCTTTCTTT. Translation: CASSTLDRGQAFF.

The chain couples TRBV5-1 to TRBJ2-7, with D perhaps TRBD1 (6 bases). The CDR3 contains 15 residues. Looked up from germline, CDR1 is SGHRS and CDR2 is YFSETQ. Trimming took off 4 bases at V and 7 bases at J, with 21 bases between the two ends. CDR3 amino acids: CASSHKPDSGDEQYF. The CDR3 nucleotides are TGCGCCAGCAGCCACAAACCGGACAGTGGGGATGAGCAGTACTTC.

This clone was seen only a few times. V and J are TRBV5-1 and TRBJ2-7, with TRBD1 identical over 7 bases. From germline, CDR1 is SGHRS and CDR2 YFSETQ. The ends lost 4 bases at V and 3 bases at J; junction bases unmatched: 16. The CDR3 contains 17 residues. CDR3 sequence: CASSRGPDRVKGYEQYF. The CDR3 region has the DNA TGCGCCAGCAGCCGCGGTCCAGACAGGGTAAAAGGCTACGAGCAGTACTTC.